The clone carrying this TCR beta chain has at least ten counts. Its antigen is undetermined. V lost 2 bases and J lost 0; bases outside the gene matches: 9. The CDR3 loop spans 18 amino acids. From the reads, TCRdb called clonotypes with MiXCR, one entry per CDR3 protein. The table has some 900,000 distinct CDR3 sequences, around a third seen once. The data stem from a study of T cell repertoires in cytomegalovirus infection. The sequencing used cultured CD8+ T cells from PBMCs, collected from culture after CMV antigen stimulation. The V call is TRBV12-3 or TRBV12-4, the J call TRBJ1-1; TRBD1 matches 10 bases. This receptor was obtained from a human donor in good health (CMV status not recorded). Some clones in this sample may be carry-over from other donors' samples. This CDR3 is CASSLRDRGPPVNTEAFF. The CDR3 region has the DNA TGTGCCAGCAGTTTACGGGACAGGGGCCCTCCGGTGAACACTGAAGCTTTCTTT.